This T cell receptor (beta chain) was sequenced for a study of T cell repertoires in cytomegalovirus infection. TCRdb redid the calling of the reads with MiXCR, one entry per CDR3 protein. The table lists hundreds of thousands of distinct CDR3 sequences, roughly a quarter of them singletons. The sequence was obtained from a human donor in good health (CMV status not recorded). Some clones in this sample may be carry-over from other donors' samples. The sample taken for sequencing was CD8+ T cells from PBMCs.

CDR3 coding DNA: TGTGCCAGCATCGCGATCGAGGCCAAAAACATTCAGTACTTC. Translating gives CASIAIEAKNIQYF. The genes are TRBV7-9 and TRBJ2-4; D is ambiguous. The CDR3 extends over 14 amino acids. V was pared by 7 bases and J by 1 base, with 11 bases between. Germline-derived CDR1 and CDR2 are SEHNR and FQNEAQ (reference sequence).